This T cell receptor beta chain originates from a study of T cells in Graves' hyperthyroidism and ophthalmopathy. The CDR3 contains 12 residues. Trimming shortened V by 2 bases and J by 8 bases, and 9 bases separated the two germline ends. Germline assignment: CDR1 MGHDK and CDR2 SYGVNS. This clonotype was seen many times. Template material for amplifying TCR beta CDR3 regions consisted of RNA transcripts. During a first-round RT-PCR of the TCR CDR3, the HTBI primer set was used. TCRdb reanalysed the multiplex PCR reads using MiXCR and keeps one entry per CDR3 protein. In the table there are roughly 800,000 distinct CDR3 sequences, roughly 37% of which are singletons. Stable Graves' hyperthyroidism meant no ophthalmopathy progression within 18 months. Hyperthyroidism had been newly diagnosed in patients aged 18 to 65, and its duration was under 2 months. Diagnostic decisions used clinical symptoms, serum thyroxine and TRAb, thyroid ultrasound and orbital computed tomography.

What was sequenced was blood. The chain combines TRBV25-1 with TRBJ1-2; D ambiguous. The sequence came from a man aged 18 to 30 with Graves' hyperthyroidism. CDR3 coding DNA: TGTGCCAGCAGTGAAGGAGTTTTAGGCTACACCTTC. This sequence encodes CASSEGVLGYTF.